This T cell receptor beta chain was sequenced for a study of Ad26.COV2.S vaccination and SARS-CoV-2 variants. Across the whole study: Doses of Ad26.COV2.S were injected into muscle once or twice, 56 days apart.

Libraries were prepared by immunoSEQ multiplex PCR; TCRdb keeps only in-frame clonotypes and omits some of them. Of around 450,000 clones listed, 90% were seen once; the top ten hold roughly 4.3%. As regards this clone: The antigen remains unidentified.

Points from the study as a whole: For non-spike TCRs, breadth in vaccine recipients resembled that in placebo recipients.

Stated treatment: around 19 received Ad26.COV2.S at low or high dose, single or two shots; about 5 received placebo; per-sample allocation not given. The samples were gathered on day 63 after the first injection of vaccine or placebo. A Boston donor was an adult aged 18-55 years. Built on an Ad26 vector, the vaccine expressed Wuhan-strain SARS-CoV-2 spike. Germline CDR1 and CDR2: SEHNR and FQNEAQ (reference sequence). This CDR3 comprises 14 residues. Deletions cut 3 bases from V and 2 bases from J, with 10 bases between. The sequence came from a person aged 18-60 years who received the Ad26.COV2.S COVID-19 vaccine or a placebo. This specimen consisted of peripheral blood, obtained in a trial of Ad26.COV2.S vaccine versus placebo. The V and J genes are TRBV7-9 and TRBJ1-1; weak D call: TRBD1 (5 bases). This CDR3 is CASSFQGFNTEAFF. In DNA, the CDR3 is TGTGCCAGCAGCTTTCAGGGTTTTAACACTGAAGCTTTCTTT.